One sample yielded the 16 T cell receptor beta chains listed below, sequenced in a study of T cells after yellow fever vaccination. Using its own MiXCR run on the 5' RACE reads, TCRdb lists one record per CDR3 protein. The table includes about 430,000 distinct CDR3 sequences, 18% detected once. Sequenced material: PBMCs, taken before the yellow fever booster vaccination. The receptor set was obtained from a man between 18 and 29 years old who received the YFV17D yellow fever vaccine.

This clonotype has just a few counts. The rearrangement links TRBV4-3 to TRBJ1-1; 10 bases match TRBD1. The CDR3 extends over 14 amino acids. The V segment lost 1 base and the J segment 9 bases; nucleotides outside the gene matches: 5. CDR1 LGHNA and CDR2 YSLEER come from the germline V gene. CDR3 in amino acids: CASSQAGTGVQAFF. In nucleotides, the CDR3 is TGCGCCAGCAGCCAAGCCGGGACAGGGGTTCAAGCTTTCTTT.

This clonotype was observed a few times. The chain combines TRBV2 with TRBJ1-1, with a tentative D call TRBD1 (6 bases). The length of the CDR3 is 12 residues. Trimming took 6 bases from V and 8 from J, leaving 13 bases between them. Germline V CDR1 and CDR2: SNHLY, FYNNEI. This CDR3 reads CASSRGTPEAFF. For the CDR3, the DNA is TGTGCCAGCAGCCGCGGGACACCAGAAGCTTTCTTT.

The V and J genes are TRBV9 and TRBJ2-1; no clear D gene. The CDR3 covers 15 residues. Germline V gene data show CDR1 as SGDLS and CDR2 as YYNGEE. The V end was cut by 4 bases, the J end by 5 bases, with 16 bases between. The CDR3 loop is CASSPWTAVHNEQFF. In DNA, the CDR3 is TGTGCCAGCAGCCCCTGGACCGCCGTGCACAATGAGCAGTTCTTC.

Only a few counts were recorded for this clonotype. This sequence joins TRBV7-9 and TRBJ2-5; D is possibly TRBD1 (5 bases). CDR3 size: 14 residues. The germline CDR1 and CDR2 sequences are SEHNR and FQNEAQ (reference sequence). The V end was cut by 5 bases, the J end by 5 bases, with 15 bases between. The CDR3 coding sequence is TGTGCCAGCAGCCAAACGACAGCGCGGGAGACCCAGTACTTC. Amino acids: CASSQTTARETQYF.

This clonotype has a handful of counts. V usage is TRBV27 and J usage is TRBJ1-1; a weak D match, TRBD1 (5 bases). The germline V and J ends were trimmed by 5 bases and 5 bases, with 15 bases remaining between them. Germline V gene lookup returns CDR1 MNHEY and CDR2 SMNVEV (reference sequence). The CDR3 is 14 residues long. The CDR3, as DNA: TGTGCCAGCAGTATTCAGCCAGGGCAGACTGAAGCTTTCTTT. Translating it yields CASSIQPGQTEAFF.

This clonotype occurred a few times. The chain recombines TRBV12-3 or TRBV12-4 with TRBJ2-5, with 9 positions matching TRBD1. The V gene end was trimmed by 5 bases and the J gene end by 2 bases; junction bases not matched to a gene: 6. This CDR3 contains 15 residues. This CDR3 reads CASSMTGQGQETQYF. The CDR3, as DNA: TGTGCCAGCAGTATGACCGGACAGGGGCAAGAGACCCAGTACTTC.

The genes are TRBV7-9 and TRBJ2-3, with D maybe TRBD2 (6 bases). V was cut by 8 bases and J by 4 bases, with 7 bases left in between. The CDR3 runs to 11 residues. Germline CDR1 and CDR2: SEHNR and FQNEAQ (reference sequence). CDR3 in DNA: TGTGCCAGCGGGACTTCAGATACGCAGTATTTT. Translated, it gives CASGTSDTQYF.

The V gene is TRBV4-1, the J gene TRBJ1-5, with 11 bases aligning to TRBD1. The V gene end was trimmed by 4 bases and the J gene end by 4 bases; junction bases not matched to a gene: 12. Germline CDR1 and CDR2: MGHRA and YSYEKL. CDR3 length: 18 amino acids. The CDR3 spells CASSRGQGAGGPNQPQHF. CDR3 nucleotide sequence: TGCGCCAGCAGCCGTGGACAGGGGGCTGGTGGGCCGAATCAGCCCCAGCATTTT.

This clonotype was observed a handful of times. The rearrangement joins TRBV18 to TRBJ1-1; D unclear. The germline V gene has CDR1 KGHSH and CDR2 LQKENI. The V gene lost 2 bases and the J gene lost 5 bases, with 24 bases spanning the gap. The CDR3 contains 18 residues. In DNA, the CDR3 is TGTGCCAGCTCACCATGGTACTCATCCTCACAGCGAAGGACTGAAGCTTTCTTT. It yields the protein CASSPWYSSSQRRTEAFF.

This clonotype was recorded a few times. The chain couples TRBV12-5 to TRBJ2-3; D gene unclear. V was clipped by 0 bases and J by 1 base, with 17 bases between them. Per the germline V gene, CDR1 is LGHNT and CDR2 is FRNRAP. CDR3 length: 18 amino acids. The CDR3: CASGLVISSGPRTDTQYF. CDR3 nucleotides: TGTGCTAGTGGTTTGGTAATTTCAAGTGGACCCCGCACAGATACGCAGTATTTT.

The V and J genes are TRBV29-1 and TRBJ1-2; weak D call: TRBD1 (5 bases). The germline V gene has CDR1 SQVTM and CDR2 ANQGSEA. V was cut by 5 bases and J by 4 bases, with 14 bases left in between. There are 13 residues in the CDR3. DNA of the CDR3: TGCAGCGTTTCTGGGGGTCTCGGCTATGGCTACACCTTC. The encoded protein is CSVSGGLGYGYTF.

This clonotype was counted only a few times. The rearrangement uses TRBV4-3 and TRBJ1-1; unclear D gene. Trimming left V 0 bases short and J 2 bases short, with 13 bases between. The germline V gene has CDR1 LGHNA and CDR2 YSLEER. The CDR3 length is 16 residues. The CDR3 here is CASSQEGYDGNTEAFF. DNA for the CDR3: TGCGCCAGCAGCCAAGAGGGATATGACGGCAACACTGAAGCTTTCTTT.

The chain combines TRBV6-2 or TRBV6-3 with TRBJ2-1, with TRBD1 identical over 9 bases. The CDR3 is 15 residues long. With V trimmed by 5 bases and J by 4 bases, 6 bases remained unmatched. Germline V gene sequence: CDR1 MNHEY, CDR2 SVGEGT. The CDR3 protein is CASSPRQGVYNEQFF. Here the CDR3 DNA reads TGTGCCAGCAGTCCACGACAGGGGGTTTACAATGAGCAGTTCTTC.

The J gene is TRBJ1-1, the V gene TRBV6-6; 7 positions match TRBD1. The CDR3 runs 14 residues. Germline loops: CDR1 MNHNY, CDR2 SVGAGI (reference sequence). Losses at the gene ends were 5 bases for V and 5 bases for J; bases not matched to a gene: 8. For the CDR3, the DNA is TGTGCCAGCAGTGACCCCGGACAGGAGACTGAAGCTTTCTTT. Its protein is CASSDPGQETEAFF.

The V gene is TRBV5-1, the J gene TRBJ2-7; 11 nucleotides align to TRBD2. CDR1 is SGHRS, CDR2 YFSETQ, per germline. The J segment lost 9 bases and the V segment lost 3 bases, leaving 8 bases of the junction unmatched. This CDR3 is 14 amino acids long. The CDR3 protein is CASSSSTSGVLQYF. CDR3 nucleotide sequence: TGCGCCAGCAGCTCCTCGACTAGCGGGGTATTGCAGTACTTC.

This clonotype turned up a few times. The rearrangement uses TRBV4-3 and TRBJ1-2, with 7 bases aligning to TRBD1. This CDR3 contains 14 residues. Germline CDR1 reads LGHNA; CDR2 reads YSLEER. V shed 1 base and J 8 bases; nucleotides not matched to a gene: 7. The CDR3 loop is CASSQADRVGGYTF. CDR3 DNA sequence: TGCGCCAGCAGCCAAGCTGACAGGGTGGGCGGCTACACCTTC.